This is a list of T cell receptor beta chains from one sample in a study of cytomegalovirus exposure and HLA in healthy donors. Produced via immunoSEQ multiplex PCR; TCRdb's table is partial and in-frame only. Here the sample spans approximately 54,000 clones, more than 70% being singletons. The sample was PBMCs. The receptors derive from a woman aged 18-29 years in good health and CMV-seropositive. The CDR3 runs from the conserved cysteine through the conserved F or W. Fields, in order: D gene, J gene, clone size, V gene, CDR3 DNA, CDR3 protein. D genes are given only for firm matches. Rows may omit the clone size; those that give it use once, few, many or a size class.

D gene: -
J gene: TRBJ1-2
clone size: -
V gene: TRBV2
CDR3 DNA: TGTGCCAGCAGTGAACAGGGACTAAACTATGGCTACACCTTC
CDR3 protein: CASSEQGLNYGYTF

D gene: -
J gene: TRBJ2-2
clone size: -
V gene: TRBV9
CDR3 DNA: TGTGCCAGCAGCCCGCGAACTAGCCACACCGGGGAGCTGTTTTTT
CDR3 protein: CASSPRTSHTGELFF

D gene: TRBD1
J gene: TRBJ2-4
clone size: -
V gene: TRBV7-2
CDR3 DNA: TGTGCCAGCAGCCCGCGGACAGGGGAGGACATTCAGTACTTC
CDR3 protein: CASSPRTGEDIQYF

D gene: TRBD1
J gene: TRBJ2-7
clone size: -
V gene: TRBV27
CDR3 DNA: TGTGCCAGCAGCGATCGACAGGGGTACGAGCAGTACTTC
CDR3 protein: CASSDRQGYEQYF

D gene: -
J gene: TRBJ1-2
clone size: -
V gene: TRBV19
CDR3 DNA: TGTGCCAGTAGTATGGGGGGAGTGAGCTATGGCTACACCTTC
CDR3 protein: CASSMGGVSYGYTF

D gene: TRBD2
J gene: TRBJ2-7
clone size: -
V gene: TRBV28
CDR3 DNA: TGTGCCAGCAAGACTAGCGGGCCCTCCTACGAGCAGTACTTC
CDR3 protein: CASKTSGPSYEQYF

D gene: TRBD2
J gene: TRBJ2-1
clone size: -
V gene: TRBV6-6
CDR3 DNA: TGTGCCAGCAGAGCGGGGAGCTCCTACAATGAGCAGTTCTTC
CDR3 protein: CASRAGSSYNEQFF

D gene: TRBD1
J gene: TRBJ1-2
clone size: -
V gene: TRBV4-2
CDR3 DNA: TGTGCCAGCAGCCAAGATGGGGGGGGACAGGGGTCTCGTGGCTACACCTTC
CDR3 protein: CASSQDGGGQGSRGYTF

D gene: TRBD1
J gene: TRBJ1-5
clone size: -
V gene: TRBV28
CDR3 DNA: TGTGCCAGCAGTCCCCCGACAGGGGGCAGGAGTCAGCCCCAGCATTTT
CDR3 protein: CASSPPTGGRSQPQHF

D gene: TRBD1
J gene: TRBJ2-5
clone size: once
V gene: TRBV30
CDR3 DNA: TGTGCCTGGAGTGTGGGGATAACAGGGGGAGAGACCCAGTACTTC
CDR3 protein: CAWSVGITGGETQYF

D gene: -
J gene: TRBJ1-6
clone size: -
V gene: TRBV5-1
CDR3 DNA: TGCGCCAGCAGCTTGGGTCCGGAGAATTCACCCCTCCACTTT
CDR3 protein: CASSLGPENSPLHF